This is a list of T cell receptor beta chains from one sample in a study of response to subunit inactivated influenza vaccine. TCRdb itself ran the RT-PCR reads through MiXCR, one entry per CDR3 protein. The table lists approximately 310,000 distinct CDR3 sequences, roughly a fifth of them singletons. The sample in question was PBMCs from blood, obtained about 20 months after vaccination. These receptors were obtained from a man in his fifties or sixties who received an inactivated influenza vaccine. CDR3s include the opening cysteine and the closing phenylalanine or tryptophan. A clone size is listed for some rows: how often the clone was seen (once, few, many), or a class if it is expanded.

clone_size j_call v_call cdr3_aa
few TRBJ2-4 TRBV7-8 CASSLVLGTLGDIQYF
few TRBJ1-1 TRBV29-1 CSALLWNQGTEAFF
few TRBJ1-1 TRBV5-1 CASSEDDSIMNTEAFF
- TRBJ2-7 TRBV29-1 CSVRTSGTNEQYF
few TRBJ1-2 TRBV10-3 CAISESRTASYGYTF
few TRBJ2-7 TRBV4-3 CASSQARGLAEYEQYF
- TRBJ2-2 TRBV7-6 CASSLKGPALGELFF
few TRBJ1-1 TRBV20-1 CSARTPTAAGQEAFF
- TRBJ2-1 TRBV7-9 CASSARRGEVPYNEQFF
many TRBJ1-1 TRBV25-1 CASSESRGTGTEAFF
many TRBJ1-1 TRBV28 CASSPIYTEAFF
- TRBJ2-1 TRBV20-1 CSARDLRGSYNEQFF
many TRBJ1-5 TRBV6-1 CASSETRGRLQPQHF
few TRBJ2-4 TRBV3-1 CASSQVTSGGGLAKNIQYF
few TRBJ2-5 TRBV3-1 CASSLGTSGGLYF
few TRBJ2-2 TRBV9 CASSAVQGPNTGELFF
few TRBJ2-3 TRBV4-3 CASSQAGGSITDTQYF
- TRBJ2-7 TRBV9 CASSVGGNEQYF
- TRBJ2-5 TRBV6-5 CASSYVSSGRRKTQYF
- TRBJ1-2 TRBV20-1 CSAREPGTGYGYTF
- TRBJ2-3 TRBV12-3/TRBV12-4 CASSLWASGTDTQYF
many TRBJ1-1 TRBV2 CASRGNGPHTEAFF
- TRBJ2-6 TRBV15 CATSRGGRGRSGANVLTF
few TRBJ2-3 TRBV7-2 CASSLWTGSADTQYF
few TRBJ2-7 TRBV25-1 CASSESSGRWYEQYF
few TRBJ2-1 TRBV29-1 CSVLLAGGMGEQFF